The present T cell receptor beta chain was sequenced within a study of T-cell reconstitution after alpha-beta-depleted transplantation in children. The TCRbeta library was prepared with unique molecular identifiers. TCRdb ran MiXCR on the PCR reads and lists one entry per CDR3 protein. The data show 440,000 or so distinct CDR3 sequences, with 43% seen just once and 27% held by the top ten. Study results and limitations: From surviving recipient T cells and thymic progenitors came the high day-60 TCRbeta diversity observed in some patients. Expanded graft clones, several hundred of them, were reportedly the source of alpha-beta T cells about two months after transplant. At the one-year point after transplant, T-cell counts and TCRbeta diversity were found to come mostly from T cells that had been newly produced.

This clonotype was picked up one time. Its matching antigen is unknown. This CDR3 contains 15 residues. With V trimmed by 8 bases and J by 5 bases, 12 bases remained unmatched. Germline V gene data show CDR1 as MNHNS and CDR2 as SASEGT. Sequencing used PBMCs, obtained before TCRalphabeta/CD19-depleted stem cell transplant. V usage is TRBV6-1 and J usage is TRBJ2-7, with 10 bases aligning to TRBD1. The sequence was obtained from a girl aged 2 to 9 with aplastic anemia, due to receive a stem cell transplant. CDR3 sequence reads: CASRRSRDRGHEQYF. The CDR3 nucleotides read TGTGCCAGCCGGAGGAGCCGGGACAGGGGTCACGAGCAGTACTTC.